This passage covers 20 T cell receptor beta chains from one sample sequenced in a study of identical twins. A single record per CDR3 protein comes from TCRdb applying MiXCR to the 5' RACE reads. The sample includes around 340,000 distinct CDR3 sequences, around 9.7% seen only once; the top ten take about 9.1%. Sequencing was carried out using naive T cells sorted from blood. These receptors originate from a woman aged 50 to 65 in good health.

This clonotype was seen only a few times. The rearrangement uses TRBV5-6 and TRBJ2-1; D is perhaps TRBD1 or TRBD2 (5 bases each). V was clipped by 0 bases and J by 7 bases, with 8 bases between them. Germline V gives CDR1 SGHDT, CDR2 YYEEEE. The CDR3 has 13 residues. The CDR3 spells CASSLGWGNEQFF. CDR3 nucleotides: TGTGCCAGCAGCTTGGGGTGGGGGAATGAGCAGTTCTTC.

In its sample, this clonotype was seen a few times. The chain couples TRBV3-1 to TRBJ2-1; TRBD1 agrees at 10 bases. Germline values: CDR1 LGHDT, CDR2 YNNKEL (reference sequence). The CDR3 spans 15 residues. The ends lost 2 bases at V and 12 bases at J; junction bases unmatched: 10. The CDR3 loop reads CASSQLPGQGRVQFF. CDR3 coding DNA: TGTGCCAGCAGCCAACTCCCGGGACAGGGGCGCGTGCAGTTCTTC.

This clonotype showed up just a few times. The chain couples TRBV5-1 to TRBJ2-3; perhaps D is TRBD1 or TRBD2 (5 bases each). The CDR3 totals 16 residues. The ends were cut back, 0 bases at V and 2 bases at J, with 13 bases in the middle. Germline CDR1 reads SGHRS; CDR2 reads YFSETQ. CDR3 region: CASSLARGEFTDTQYF. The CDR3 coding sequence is TGCGCCAGCAGCTTGGCCCGGGGCGAATTCACAGATACGCAGTATTTT.

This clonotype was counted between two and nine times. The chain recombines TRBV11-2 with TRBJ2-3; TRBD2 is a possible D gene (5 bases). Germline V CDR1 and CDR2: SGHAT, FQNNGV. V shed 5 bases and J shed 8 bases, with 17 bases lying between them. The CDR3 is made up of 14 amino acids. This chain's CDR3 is CASSRPKAARTQYF. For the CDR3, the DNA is TGTGCCAGCAGCCGGCCCAAAGCGGCCCGTACGCAGTATTTT.

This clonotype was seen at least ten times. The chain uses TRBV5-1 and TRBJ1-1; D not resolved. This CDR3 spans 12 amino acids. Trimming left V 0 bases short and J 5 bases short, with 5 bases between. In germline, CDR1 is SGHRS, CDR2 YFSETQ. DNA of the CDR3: TGCGCCAGCAGCTTGGAGGCGACTGAAGCTTTCTTT. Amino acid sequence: CASSLEATEAFF.

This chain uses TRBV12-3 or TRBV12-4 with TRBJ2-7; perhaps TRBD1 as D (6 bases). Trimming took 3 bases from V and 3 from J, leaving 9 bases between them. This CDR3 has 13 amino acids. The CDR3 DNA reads TGTGCCAGCAGTTTTGGACAGTTCTACGAGCAGTACTTC. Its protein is CASSFGQFYEQYF.

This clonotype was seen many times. The CDR3 DNA follows: TGCAGTGCTAGAGGGGAGGGTCACGAGCAGTACGTC. It specifies CSARGEGHEQYV. The chain carries TRBV20-1 and TRBJ2-7, with 7 bases fitting TRBD2. Germline loops: CDR1 DFQATT, CDR2 SNEGSKA (reference sequence). The CDR3 is made up of 12 amino acids. The trim removed 1 base at V and 5 bases at J, leaving 2 bases unmatched.

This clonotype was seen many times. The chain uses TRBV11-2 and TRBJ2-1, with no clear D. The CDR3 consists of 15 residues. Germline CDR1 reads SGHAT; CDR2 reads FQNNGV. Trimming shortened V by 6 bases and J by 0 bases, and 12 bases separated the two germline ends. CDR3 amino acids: CASSLVRSSYNEQFF. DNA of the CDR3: TGTGCCAGCAGTTTGGTTCGTAGCTCCTACAATGAGCAGTTCTTC. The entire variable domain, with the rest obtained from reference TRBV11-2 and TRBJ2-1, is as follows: EAGVAQSPRYKIIEKRQSVAFWCNPISGHATLYWYQQILGQGPKLLIQFQNNGVVDDSQLPKDRFSAERLKGVDSTLKIQPAKLEDSAVYLCASSLVRSSYNEQFFGPGTRLTVL.

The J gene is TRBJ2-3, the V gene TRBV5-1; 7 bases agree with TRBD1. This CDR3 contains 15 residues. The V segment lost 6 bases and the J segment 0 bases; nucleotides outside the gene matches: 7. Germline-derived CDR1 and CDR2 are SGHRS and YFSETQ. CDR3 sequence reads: CASKRIGGSTDTQYF. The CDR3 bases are TGCGCCAGCAAGAGGATAGGGGGCAGCACAGATACGCAGTATTTT.

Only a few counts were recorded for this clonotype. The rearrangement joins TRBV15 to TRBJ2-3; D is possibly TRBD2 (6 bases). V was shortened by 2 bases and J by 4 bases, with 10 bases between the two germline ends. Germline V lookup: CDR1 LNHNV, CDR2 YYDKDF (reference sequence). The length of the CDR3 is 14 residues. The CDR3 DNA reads TGTGCCACCAGCAGACTCGGGAGCTCAGATACGCAGTATTTT. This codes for CATSRLGSSDTQYF.

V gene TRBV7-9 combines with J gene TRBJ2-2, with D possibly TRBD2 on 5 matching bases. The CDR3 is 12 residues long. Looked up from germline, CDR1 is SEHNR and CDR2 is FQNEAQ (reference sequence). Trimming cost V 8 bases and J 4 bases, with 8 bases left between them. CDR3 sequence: CASQDFTGELFF. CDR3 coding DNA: TGTGCCAGCCAGGACTTCACCGGGGAGCTGTTTTTT.

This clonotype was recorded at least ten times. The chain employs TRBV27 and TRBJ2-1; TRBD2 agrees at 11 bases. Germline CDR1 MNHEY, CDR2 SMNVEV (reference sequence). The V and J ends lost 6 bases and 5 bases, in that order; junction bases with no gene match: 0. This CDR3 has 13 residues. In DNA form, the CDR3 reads TGTGCCAGCAGACTAGCGGGAGACAATGAGCAGTTCTTC. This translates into CASRLAGDNEQFF.

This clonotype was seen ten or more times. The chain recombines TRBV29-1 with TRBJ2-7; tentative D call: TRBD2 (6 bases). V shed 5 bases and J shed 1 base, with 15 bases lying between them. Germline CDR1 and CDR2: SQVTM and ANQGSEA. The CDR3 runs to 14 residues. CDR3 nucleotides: TGCAGCGTTACTCCGGGACTGTCGTCCTACGAGCAGTACTTC. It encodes CSVTPGLSSYEQYF.

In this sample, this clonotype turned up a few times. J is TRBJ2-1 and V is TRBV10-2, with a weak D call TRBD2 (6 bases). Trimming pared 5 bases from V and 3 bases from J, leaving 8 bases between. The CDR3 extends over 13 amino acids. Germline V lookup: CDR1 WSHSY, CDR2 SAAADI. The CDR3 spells CASSREYYNEQFF. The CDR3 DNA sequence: TGCGCCAGCAGTCGGGAGTACTACAATGAGCAGTTCTTC.

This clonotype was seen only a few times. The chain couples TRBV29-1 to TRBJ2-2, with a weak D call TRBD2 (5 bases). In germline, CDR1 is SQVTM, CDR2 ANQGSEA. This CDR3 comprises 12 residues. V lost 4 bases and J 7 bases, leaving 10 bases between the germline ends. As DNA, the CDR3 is TGCAGCGTTGGGGCCCGGGGCGGGGAGCTGTTTTTT. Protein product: CSVGARGGELFF.

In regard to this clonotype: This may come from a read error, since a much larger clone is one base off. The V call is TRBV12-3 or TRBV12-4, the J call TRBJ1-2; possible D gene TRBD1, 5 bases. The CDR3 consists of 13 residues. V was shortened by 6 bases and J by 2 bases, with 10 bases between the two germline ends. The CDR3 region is CASRFDRNYGYTF. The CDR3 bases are TGTGCCAGCAGGTTCGACAGAAACTATGGCTACACCTTC.

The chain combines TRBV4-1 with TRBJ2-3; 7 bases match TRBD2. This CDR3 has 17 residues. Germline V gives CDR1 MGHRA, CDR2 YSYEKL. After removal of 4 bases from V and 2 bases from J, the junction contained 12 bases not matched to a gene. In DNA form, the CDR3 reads TGCGCCAGCAGCCTGACGGCAAGCGGGGCCACCACAGATACGCAGTATTTT. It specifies CASSLTASGATTDTQYF.

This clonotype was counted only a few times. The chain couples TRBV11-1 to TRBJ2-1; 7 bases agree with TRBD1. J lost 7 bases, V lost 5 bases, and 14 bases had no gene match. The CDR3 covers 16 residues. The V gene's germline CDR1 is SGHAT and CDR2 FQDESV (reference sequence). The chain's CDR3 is CASSLPSGQSGNEQFF. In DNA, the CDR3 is TGTGCCAGCAGCCTCCCCTCGGGACAGTCTGGGAATGAGCAGTTCTTC. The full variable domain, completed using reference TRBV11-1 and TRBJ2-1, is EAEVAQSPRYKITEKSQAVAFWCDPISGHATLYWYRQILGQGPELLVQFQDESVVDDSQLPKDRFSAERLKGVDSTLKIQPAELGDSAMYLCASSLPSGQSGNEQFFGPGTRLTVL.

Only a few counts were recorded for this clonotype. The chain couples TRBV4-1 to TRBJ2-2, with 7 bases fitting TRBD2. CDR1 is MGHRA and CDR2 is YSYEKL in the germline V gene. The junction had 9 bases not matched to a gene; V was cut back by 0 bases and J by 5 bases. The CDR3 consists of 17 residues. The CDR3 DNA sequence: TGCGCCAGCAGCCAAGATACCGGCGGGAGAAATACCGGGGAGCTGTTTTTT. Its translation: CASSQDTGGRNTGELFF.

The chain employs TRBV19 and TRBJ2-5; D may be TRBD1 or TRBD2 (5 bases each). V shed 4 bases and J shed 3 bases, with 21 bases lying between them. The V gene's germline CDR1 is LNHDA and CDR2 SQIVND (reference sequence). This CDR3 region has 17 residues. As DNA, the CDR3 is TGTGCCAGTAGTACCATACAGGAAAAGGCCGGGGAAGAGACCCAGTACTTC. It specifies CASSTIQEKAGEETQYF.